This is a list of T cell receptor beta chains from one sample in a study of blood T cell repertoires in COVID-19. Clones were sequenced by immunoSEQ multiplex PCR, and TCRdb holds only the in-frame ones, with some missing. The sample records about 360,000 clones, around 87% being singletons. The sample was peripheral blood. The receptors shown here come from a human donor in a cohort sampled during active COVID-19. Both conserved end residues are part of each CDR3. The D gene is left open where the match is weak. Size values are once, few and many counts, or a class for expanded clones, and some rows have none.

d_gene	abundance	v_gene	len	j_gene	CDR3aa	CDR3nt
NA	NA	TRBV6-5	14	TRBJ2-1	CASSRGGSYNEQFF	TGTGCCAGCTCGCGGGGTGGCTCCTACAATGAGCAGTTCTTC
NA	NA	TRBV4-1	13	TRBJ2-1	CASSQRFGEGQFF	TGCGCCAGCAGCCAGCGATTCGGAGAAGGGCAGTTCTTC
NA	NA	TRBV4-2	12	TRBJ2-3	CASSQRRDTQYF	TGTGCCAGCAGCCAAAGGAGAGATACGCAGTATTTT
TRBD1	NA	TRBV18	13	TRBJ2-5	CASSPDRAETQYF	TGTGCCAGCTCACCGGACAGGGCAGAGACCCAGTACTTC
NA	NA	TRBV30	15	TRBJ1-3	CAWSVGAGSGNTIYF	TGTGCCTGGAGTGTAGGGGCTGGGTCGGGAAACACCATATATTTT
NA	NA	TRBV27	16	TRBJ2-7	CASSFVQGGQRGEQYF	TGTGCCAGCAGTTTTGTACAGGGAGGCCAGCGGGGAGAGCAGTACTTC
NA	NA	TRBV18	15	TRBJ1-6	CASSPGGSYNSPLHF	TGTGCCAGCTCACCAGGGGGGTCCTATAATTCACCCCTCCACTTT
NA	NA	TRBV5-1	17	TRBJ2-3	CASSLGPGVSRTDTQYF	TGCGCCAGCAGCTTGGGGCCCGGGGTATCAAGGACAGATACGCAGTATTTT
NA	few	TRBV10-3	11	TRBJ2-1	CAISQGLEQFF	TGTGCCATCAGCCAGGGACTCGAGCAGTTCTTC
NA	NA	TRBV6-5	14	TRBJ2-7	CASRTLQGLYEQYF	TGTGCCAGCAGGACTCTCCAGGGTCTCTACGAGCAGTACTTC
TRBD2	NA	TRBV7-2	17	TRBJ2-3	CASSPRTSGGFFDTQYF	TGTGCCAGCAGCCCCCGGACTAGCGGGGGCTTCTTTGATACGCAGTATTTT
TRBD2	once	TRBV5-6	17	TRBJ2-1	CASSLASERGGYNEQFF	TGTGCCAGCAGCTTGGCTTCCGAGCGGGGGGGCTACAATGAGCAGTTCTTC
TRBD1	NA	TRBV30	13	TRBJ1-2	CAWSAAGGTVYTF	TGTGCCTGGAGTGCCGCAGGAGGGACAGTCTACACCTTC
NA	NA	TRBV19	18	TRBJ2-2	CASSIIVWTEGLSGELFF	TGTGCCAGTAGTATTATAGTTTGGACCGAGGGCCTGTCCGGGGAGCTGTTTTTT
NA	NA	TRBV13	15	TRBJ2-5	CASSFSQGRQETQYF	TGTGCCAGCAGCTTTTCACAGGGACGCCAAGAGACCCAGTACTTC
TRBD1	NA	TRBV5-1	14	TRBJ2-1	CASSLLDRANEQFF	TGCGCCAGCAGCTTGCTTGACAGGGCCAATGAGCAGTTCTTC
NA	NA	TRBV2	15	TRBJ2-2	CASSEAGADTGELFF	TGTGCCAGCAGTGAAGCTGGCGCGGACACCGGGGAGCTGTTTTTT
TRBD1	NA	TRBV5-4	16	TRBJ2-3	CASSPQTGPSTDTQYF	TGTGCCAGCAGCCCCCAGACAGGGCCGAGCACAGATACGCAGTATTTT
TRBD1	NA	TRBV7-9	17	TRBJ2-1	CASSKPVGTGSYNEQFF	TGTGCCAGCAGCAAACCGGTGGGGACAGGTTCCTACAATGAGCAGTTCTTC
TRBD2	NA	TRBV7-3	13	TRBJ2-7	CASSVLAGPEQYF	TGTGCCAGCAGCGTACTAGCGGGGCCTGAGCAGTACTTC
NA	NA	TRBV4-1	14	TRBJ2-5	CASSQVVLQETQYF	TGCGCCAGCAGCCAAGTAGTGCTCCAAGAGACCCAGTACTTC
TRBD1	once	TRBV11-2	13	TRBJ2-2	CASSLDRAGELFF	TGTGCCAGCAGCCTCGACAGGGCCGGGGAGCTGTTTTTT